This record covers a single TCR beta chain. Its antigen is unknown. CD4+ cells were split into CD45RA+ naive and CD45RA-negative memory subsets. These data are taken from a study of shared clonotypes between healthy human individuals. Study in general: The study drew on two women and a few men aged 18 to 49 as donors. Study-level points and caveats: Around 5% was the fraction of naive CD4 clonotypes found shared across a few donors.

Germline V gene lookup returns CDR1 SGHTA and CDR2 FQGNSA. This CDR3 spans 15 amino acids. Trimming shortened V by 0 bases and J by 1 base, and 10 bases separated the two germline ends. In the authors' workflow: Without quality scores, immunoSEQ junctional reads could not be filtered like full-length reads. Generated by immunoSEQ multiplex PCR, the TCRdb table keeps only in-frame clones and is missing some. V, J and clone size are taken as reported in that table, and D and trimming were inferred from the DNA itself. The sample includes fewer than 3 million clones, approximately 90% of them seen just once.

This receptor was obtained from a man aged 18 to 30 in good health. Some clones in this sample may be carry-over from other donors' samples. Input material: naive CD4+ T cells from PBMCs. The subset was: CD45RA+ positively selected. This chain connects TRBV7-2 to TRBJ2-7, with D maybe TRBD1 (6 bases). DNA of the CDR3: TGTGCCAGCAGCTTAGCCGACAGGCGATCCTACGAGCAGTACTTC. Protein product: CASSLADRRSYEQYF.